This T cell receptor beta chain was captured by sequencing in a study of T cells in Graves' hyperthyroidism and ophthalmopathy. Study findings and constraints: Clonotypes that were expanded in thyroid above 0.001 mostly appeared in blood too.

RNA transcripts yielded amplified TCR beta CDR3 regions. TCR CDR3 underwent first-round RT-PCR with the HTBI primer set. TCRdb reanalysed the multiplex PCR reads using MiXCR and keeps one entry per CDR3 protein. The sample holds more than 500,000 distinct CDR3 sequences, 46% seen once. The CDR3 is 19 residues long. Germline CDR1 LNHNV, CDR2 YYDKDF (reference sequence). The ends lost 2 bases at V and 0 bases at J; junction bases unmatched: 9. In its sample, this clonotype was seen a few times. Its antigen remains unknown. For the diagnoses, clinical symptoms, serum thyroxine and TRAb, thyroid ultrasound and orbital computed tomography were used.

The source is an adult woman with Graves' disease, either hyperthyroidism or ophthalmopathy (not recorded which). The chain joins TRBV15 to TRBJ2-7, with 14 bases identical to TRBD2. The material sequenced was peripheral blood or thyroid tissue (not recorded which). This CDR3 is CATSRYGTSGGFSSYEQYF. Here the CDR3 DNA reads TGTGCCACCAGCAGATACGGGACTAGCGGGGGATTTTCCTCCTACGAGCAGTACTTC.